This T cell receptor (beta chain) was captured by sequencing in a study of graft-versus-host responses after intestinal transplantation (dated by TCRdb to about 2021). Notes on the research overall: The transplants that recipients got were multivisceral, liver-intestinal, or isolated intestinal. Donor T cell macrochimerism was defined as a peak of at least 4% donor T cells among recipient peripheral blood mononuclear cells. Graft-versus-host and host-versus-graft alloreactive T cell clones were tracked in the graft, circulation and bone marrow after intestinal transplantation using bulk TCR-beta CDR3 sequencing. Instead of going to the commercial service, samples from a few later patients were sequenced in-house on an Illumina MiSeq and processed with MiXCR. Alloreactive clones were identified by sequencing pre-transplant mixed lymphocyte reaction products and comparing them with unstimulated pre-transplant donor and recipient T cells. The cohort enrolled some 24 intestinal transplant recipients, one of whom was a retransplant, and a few patients without pretransplant specimens were excluded. Every recipient was given anti-thymocyte globulin induction, followed by 2 to 3 years of maintenance tacrolimus and steroids.

After removal of 6 bases from V and 2 bases from J, the junction retains 4 bases not matched to a gene. Reading from cysteine to phenylalanine, the CDR3 counts 13 amino acids. The retained sequence is limited to the CDR3, 39 bases, with the frame set at the first base. CDR1 and CDR2, per the germline V gene (reference sequence), are MNHEY and SMNVEV. Summary of the overall study and its limitations: Early after transplant, peak levels of circulating GvH clones were associated with declines in HvG clones. GvH clones were detected in recipient bone marrow, and some appeared earlier in ileal mucosa or blood, consistent with an intestinal mucosal origin. The conclusions were limited by the relatively low number and heterogeneity of the intestinal transplant patients. In the allografts of patients with donor T cell macrochimerism, GvH to HvG T cell clonal ratios were high.

As regards this clone: The antigen it recognizes is unknown. Per-nucleotide qualities are absent, and no much larger clonotype sits a single base away.

Per the publication, the time point label means: cells obtained before transplantation from donor or recipient. CD3+CD4+ and CD3+CD8+ populations were FACS-sorted from unstimulated pre-transplant donor and recipient cells taken from spleen or lymph nodes. Libraries were prepared through the immunoSEQ multiplex PCR assay. For most patients, genomic DNA was isolated with the Qiagen DNeasy Blood and Tissue Kit and shipped frozen to Adaptive Biotechnologies for TCR sequencing. Adaptive Biotechnologies carried out high-throughput TCR-beta CDR3 sequencing of genomic DNA for most patients. The authors processed their data as follows. TCR sequencing data for roughly 17 patients were retrieved from Adaptive's ImmunoSEQ software; three other patients were processed with MiXCR and VDJtools. To correct CD4 versus CD8 sorting errors, any sequence found in both subsets at a frequency ratio below 5:1 was removed. CDR3 nucleotide sequences shared by donor and recipient were removed because the origin of these sequences could not be assigned. To count as alloreactive, a clone needed at least 2-fold expansion over unstimulated cells and a minimum CFSE-low frequency of 0.002% (template counts) or 0.001% (read counts). Clones were considered mappable if detected in sequenced pre-transplant spleen, lymph node, or MLR CFSE-low populations of the donor or recipient. Cumulative frequency of alloreactive clones was calculated as a percentage of all sequences weighted by copy number. This immuneACCESS table, as held by TCRdb, lists in-frame sequences with V and J called but not all clones. Of the missing ones, under half trace to an unresolved V gene in checked studies; the others have no known cause. D and trimming come from the DNA, and the V and J calls and clone size come from that table. The sample profile shows some 110,000 clones; around 94% of them were found once. Clones ranked in the top ten supply less than 1.5% of the sample.

The material sequenced was unstimulated CD8+ T cells sorted from spleen or lymph node cells, taken before transplant. The chain is assembled from TRBV27 and TRBJ2-7, and TRBD1 aligns with 7 junction nucleotides. The receptor's source is a human donor who was the organ donor for an intestinal transplant. The nucleotides read TGTGCCAGCAGCCATGGACAGGCCTACGAGCAGTACTTC. Its product reads: CASSHGQAYEQYF.